Following are 5 T cell receptor beta chains from one sample sequenced in a study of blood T cell repertoires in COVID-19. The assay was immunoSEQ multiplex PCR, and TCRdb's table has in-frame clones only and misses some. The table records around 100,000 clones, about 90% of them present only once. The sequenced sample was peripheral blood. These receptors originate from a man aged 50-59 years with acute or convalescent COVID-19.

The chain joins TRBV5-1 to TRBJ1-4, with D possibly being TRBD1 (6 bases). Germline lookup yields CDR1 SGHRS and CDR2 YFSETQ. The CDR3 extends over 15 amino acids. V gave up 0 bases and J gave up 8 bases, with 14 bases separating them. The CDR3 DNA follows: TGCGCCAGCAGCTTGGGGGGACAAAAGGGAGAAAAACTGTTTTTT. Translated: CASSLGGQKGEKLFF.

This rearrangement joins TRBV5-1 to TRBJ2-3; tentative D call: TRBD2 (7 bases). This CDR3 contains 15 residues. In germline, CDR1 is SGHRS, CDR2 YFSETQ. The V gene lost 5 bases and the J gene lost 2 bases, with 15 bases spanning the gap. The CDR3 sequence is CASRAGGGHTDTQYF. The CDR3 coding sequence is TGCGCCAGCAGAGCTGGGGGGGGCCACACAGATACGCAGTATTTT.

The chain employs TRBV3-1 (or the pseudogene TRBV3-2) and TRBJ1-5; D gene uncertain. Deletions cut 4 bases from V and 1 base from J, with 8 bases between. Germline V gene data show CDR1 as LGHDT and CDR2 as YNNKEL (reference sequence). The CDR3 contains 14 residues. The CDR3 bases are TGTGCCAGCAGCCCTGCGGTCAGCAATCAGCCCCAGCATTTT. This translates into CASSPAVSNQPQHF.

The chain uses TRBV19 and TRBJ1-3, with TRBD1 matching over 8 bases. The length of the CDR3 is 15 residues. Germline V gene data show CDR1 as LNHDA and CDR2 as SQIVND (reference sequence). After removal of 3 bases from V and 3 bases from J, the junction contained 4 bases not matched to a gene. CDR3 nucleotide sequence: TGTGCCAGTAGTATGGACAGGGCGGTTGGAAACACCATATATTTT. Translation: CASSMDRAVGNTIYF.

The V gene is TRBV2, the J gene TRBJ1-1, with no clear D. The V and J ends lost 6 bases and 4 bases respectively, with 6 bases between them. The CDR3 totals 11 residues. Looked up from germline, CDR1 is SNHLY and CDR2 is FYNNEI. The CDR3 protein is CASRGFTEAFF. The CDR3 DNA sequence: TGTGCCAGCAGGGGCTTCACTGAAGCTTTCTTT.